These 25 T cell receptor beta chains originate from one sample sequenced in a study of T cells in Graves' hyperthyroidism and ophthalmopathy. Amplified regions were TCR beta CDR3 sequences from RNA transcripts. Researchers ran a first-round RT-PCR on the TCR CDR3 using the HTBI primer set. From the multiplex PCR reads, TCRdb called clonotypes with MiXCR, one entry per CDR3 protein. Here the sample spans about 550,000 distinct CDR3 sequences, around 20% being singletons. The sequenced material came from blood. These receptors came from a man between 18 and 29 years old with Graves' hyperthyroidism.

The chain carries TRBV9 and TRBJ2-6; D unclear. Germline loops: CDR1 SGDLS, CDR2 YYNGEE. V shed 1 base and J shed 0 bases, with 5 bases lying between them. The CDR3 contains 15 residues. The CDR3 spells CASSVLNSGANVLTF. The CDR3 nucleotides read TGTGCCAGCAGCGTACTGAACTCTGGGGCCAACGTCCTGACTTTC. Supplemented by reference TRBV9 and TRBJ2-6, the full variable domain reads DSGVTQTPKHLITATGQRVTLRCSPRSGDLSVYWYQQSLDQGLQFLIQYYNGEERAKGNILERFSAQQFPDLHSELNLSSLELGDSALYFCASSVLNSGANVLTFGAGSRLTVL.

This clonotype has only one observation. The J gene is TRBJ1-5, the V gene TRBV19; no clear D gene. The germline V gene encodes CDR1 LNHDA and CDR2 SQIVND (reference sequence). Between the trimmed V and J ends, which lost 5 bases and 1 base, there was a span of 15 bases. The CDR3 is made up of 16 amino acids. For the CDR3, the DNA is TGTGCCAGTAGTGCGATTATCGGATGGAGCAATCAGCCCCAGCATTTT. Protein: CASSAIIGWSNQPQHF.

This clonotype occurred a few times. The genes are TRBV12-3 or TRBV12-4 and TRBJ1-6; D is undetermined. CDR3 length: 12 amino acids. Trimming pared 3 bases from V and 9 bases from J, leaving 6 bases between. In DNA form, the CDR3 reads TGTGCCAGCAGTTTGACCTCTTCACCCCTCCACTTT. It codes for CASSLTSSPLHF.

This clonotype was seen many times. The chain has TRBV11-2 and TRBJ2-7, with D unclear. The CDR3 has 13 amino acids. V lost 1 base and J 6 bases, leaving 10 bases between the germline ends. CDR1 SGHAT and CDR2 FQNNGV come from the germline V gene. CDR3 nucleotide sequence: TGTGCCAGCAGCTTAGTTCGGGCTATCGAGCAGTACTTC. Amino acid sequence: CASSLVRAIEQYF.

This clonotype showed up many times. V gene TRBV11-2 combines with J gene TRBJ1-1; the match to TRBD1 covers 8 bases. The germline gives CDR1 SGHAT, CDR2 FQNNGV. V lost 5 bases, J lost 0 bases, and 11 bases stayed unmatched. This CDR3 spans 17 amino acids. Here the CDR3 reads CASSTWDRNTLNTEAFF. The CDR3 nucleotides read TGTGCCAGCAGCACCTGGGACAGGAATACTCTGAACACTGAAGCTTTCTTT.

This clonotype came up many times. The gene calls are TRBV11-2 and TRBJ1-3; a weak D match, TRBD1 (5 bases). Looked up from germline, CDR1 is SGHAT and CDR2 is FQNNGV. The CDR3 is 18 amino acids. V lost 6 bases and J lost 2, with 23 bases in between. This CDR3 reads CASRSGGRGGRAGNTIYF. The CDR3 DNA follows: TGTGCCAGCAGATCGGGGGGACGGGGAGGAAGGGCTGGAAACACCATATATTTT.

Here the CDR3 reads CAENRDSSYEQYF. The CDR3 DNA reads as TGTGCCGAAAATAGGGACAGCTCCTACGAGCAGTACTTC. The rearrangement joins TRBV7-7 to TRBJ2-7; TRBD1 matches at 7 bases. The V segment lost 11 bases and the J segment 0 bases; nucleotides outside the gene matches: 7. The germline CDR1 and CDR2 sequences are SSHAT and FNYEAQ (reference sequence). The CDR3 is 13 amino acids.

This clonotype was counted many times. The V call is TRBV30, the J call TRBJ2-7; D is possibly TRBD1 (6 bases). This CDR3 region has 14 residues. V was cut by 0 bases and J by 0 bases, with 9 bases left in between. Germline lookup yields CDR1 GTSNPN and CDR2 SVGIG (reference sequence). In nucleotides, the CDR3 is TGTGCCTGGAGTGTCGACAGGTTCTCCTACGAGCAGTACTTC. It is translated as CAWSVDRFSYEQYF.

Comment on this clonotype: It may be a read error: a sequence one base away is much more abundant. The chain recombines TRBV12-3 or TRBV12-4 with TRBJ1-5, with TRBD1 matching over 8 bases. V dropped 5 bases and J dropped 2; count of bases not matched to a gene: 5. This CDR3 comprises 15 residues. This CDR3 is CASSEQGARNQPQHF. The CDR3 nucleotides are TGTGCCAGCAGTGAGCAGGGGGCACGCAATCAGCCCCAGCATTTT.

This clonotype has a handful of counts. The chain joins TRBV6-1 to TRBJ2-7; 7 nucleotides align to TRBD1. V shed 7 bases, J shed 3 bases, and the junction held 9 bases outside the gene matches. The germline gives CDR1 MNHNS, CDR2 SASEGT. CDR3 length equals 14 residues. The CDR3 sequence: CASTRDSNNYEQYF. In nucleotides, the CDR3 is TGTGCCAGCACTCGGGACAGCAACAACTACGAGCAGTACTTC.

The chain carries TRBV29-1 and TRBJ1-1, with a tentative D call TRBD1 (5 bases). Trimming took 6 bases from V and 6 from J, leaving 17 bases between them. Germline assignment: CDR1 SQVTM and CDR2 ANQGSEA. This CDR3 has 13 residues. The CDR3 region is CSVEMWGDPEAFF. The DNA for the CDR3 is TGCAGCGTGGAGATGTGGGGGGACCCTGAAGCTTTCTTT.

V is TRBV6-2 or TRBV6-3 and J is TRBJ2-2; no definite D call. Per the germline V gene, CDR1 is MNHEY and CDR2 is SVGEGT. V was cut by 7 bases and J by 0 bases, with 18 bases left in between. The CDR3 sequence is 17 residues long. Here the CDR3 DNA reads TGTGCCAGCATCCCCGCTGAGGCAGCGCCGAACACCGGGGAGCTGTTTTTT. It is translated as CASIPAEAAPNTGELFF.

This clonotype was picked up many times. V usage is TRBV19 and J usage is TRBJ1-1; tentatively, D is TRBD1 (6 bases). CDR1 and CDR2 (germline): LNHDA, SQIVND (reference sequence). The CDR3 runs to 15 residues. Trimming took 5 bases from V and 4 from J, leaving 17 bases between them. CDR3 nucleotide sequence: TGTGCCAGTAGTTCCGGGACACGGGGTTCCACTGAAGCTTTCTTT. Residues: CASSSGTRGSTEAFF.

This clonotype was seen at least ten times. The rearrangement links TRBV28 to TRBJ2-5; no clear D. CDR1 is MDHEN and CDR2 is SYDVKM in the germline V gene. This CDR3 region has 13 residues. Trimming shortened V by 7 bases and J by 4 bases, and 13 bases separated the two germline ends. The DNA for the CDR3 is TGTGCCAGCAACCCGGATCTGGGAGAGACCCAGTACTTC. Amino acids: CASNPDLGETQYF.

This clonotype was picked up many times. This chain links TRBV4-2 with TRBJ1-5, with D perhaps matching TRBD1 (5 bases). This CDR3 has 17 amino acids. The V gene's germline CDR1 is LGHNA and CDR2 YNFKEQ. Trimming took off 3 bases at V and 4 bases at J, with 19 bases between the two ends. The CDR3 sequence is CASSHGDPRGGNQPQHF. The CDR3 nucleotides read TGTGCCAGCAGCCATGGGGACCCCCGAGGAGGAAATCAGCCCCAGCATTTT.

This clonotype was seen more than once but under ten times. The J gene is TRBJ1-2, the V gene TRBV27, with unresolved D. CDR3 size: 15 residues. Germline V lookup: CDR1 MNHEY, CDR2 SMNVEV (reference sequence). V was clipped by 3 bases and J by 8 bases, with 19 bases between them. The chain's CDR3 is CASSFNHGWPGGYTF. For the CDR3, the DNA is TGTGCCAGCAGTTTTAACCACGGCTGGCCGGGCGGCTACACCTTC.

This clonotype was recorded many times. This sequence joins TRBV10-3 and TRBJ2-7; D possibly corresponds to TRBD2 (5 bases). The V gene's germline CDR1 is ENHRY and CDR2 SYGVKD. With 9 bases removed from V and 7 bases from J, the gap between germline ends came to 22 bases. The CDR3 extends over 14 amino acids. In DNA, the CDR3 is TGTGCCATTGGATCCGGGATCCTAGCCGGGGAGCAGTACTTC. This gives the protein CAIGSGILAGEQYF.

Worth noting for this clonotype: This may come from a read error, since a much larger clone is one base off. The chain combines TRBV12-3 or TRBV12-4 with TRBJ1-2, with TRBD1 as a possible D gene (6 bases). Between the trimmed V and J ends, which lost 1 base and 6 bases, there was a span of 21 bases. This CDR3 comprises 17 residues. The CDR3 loop reads CASSLEDRIFSTHGYTF. CDR3 sequence (DNA): TGTGCCAGCAGTTTAGAGGACAGAATCTTCTCAACCCATGGCTACACCTTC.

Worth noting for this clonotype: A junction boundary mismatches the germline segment, possibly from a read error. The chain carries TRBV28 and TRBJ1-1; D possibly corresponds to TRBD1 (5 bases). CDR3 length: 15 residues. CDR1 and CDR2 (germline): MDHEN, SYDVKM. The CDR3 sequence: CASIPWRGRNTEALF. The CDR3 DNA follows: TGTGCCAGCATTCCCTGGAGGGGCAGGAACACTGAAGCTCTCTTT.

The table lists this clonotype with a few counts. A read error may be the cause here, since a much bigger clone is one base away. The chain links TRBV12-3 or TRBV12-4 to TRBJ1-1, with 8 bases identical to TRBD1. The CDR3 length is 13 residues. The CDR3 reads CASSSDRVAEACF. CDR3 DNA: TGTGCCAGCAGTTCGGACAGGGTCGCTGAAGCTTGCTTT.

The table lists this clonotype with many counts. The chain joins TRBV28 to TRBJ2-7; 7 bases fit TRBD1. The trim removed 6 bases at V and 1 base at J, leaving 3 bases unmatched. The CDR3 contains 13 residues. Looked up from germline, CDR1 is MDHEN and CDR2 is SYDVKM. In DNA form, the CDR3 reads TGTGCCAGCAGGCCGGGACAGTCCTACGAGCAGTACTTC. This codes for CASRPGQSYEQYF.

This clonotype was detected many times. CDR3: CASSAQGAVTGELFF. The CDR3 DNA reads TGTGCCAGTAGTGCCCAGGGGGCGGTCACCGGGGAGCTGTTTTTT. The V gene is TRBV19, the J gene TRBJ2-2, with 8 bases lining up with TRBD1. Germline CDR1 and CDR2: LNHDA and SQIVND (reference sequence). This CDR3 has 15 residues. V lost 5 bases and J lost 4; bases outside the gene matches: 6.

This clonotype has a count of ten or more. The chain recombines TRBV2 with TRBJ1-5; tentative D call: TRBD1 (6 bases). The V gene lost 5 bases and the J gene lost 2 bases, with 13 bases spanning the gap. The CDR3 runs to 15 residues. Germline V CDR1 and CDR2: SNHLY, FYNNEI. For the CDR3, the DNA is TGTGCCAGCAGTCGGACAGACGGAGGCAATCAGCCCCAGCATTTT. This codes for CASSRTDGGNQPQHF. The full variable domain, its missing parts supplied by reference TRBV2 and TRBJ1-5, is EPEVTQTPSHQVTQMGQEVILRCVPISNHLYFYWYRQILGQKVEFLVSFYNNEISEKSEIFDDQFSVERPDGSNFTLKIRSTKLEDSAMYFCASSRTDGGNQPQHFGDGTRLSIL.

The table lists this clonotype with many counts. J is TRBJ2-2 and V is TRBV6-2 or TRBV6-3, with D possibly TRBD1 on 6 matching bases. The germline CDR1 and CDR2 sequences are MNHEY and SVGEGT. The germline V and J ends were trimmed by 6 bases and 2 bases, with 13 bases remaining between them. The CDR3 runs 15 residues. The CDR3 DNA is TGTGCCAGCAGCCAGACCAGGGGTAACACCGGGGAGCTGTTTTTT. Amino acid sequence: CASSQTRGNTGELFF.

This clonotype was picked up many times. The genes are TRBV7-9 and TRBJ1-2; D is perhaps TRBD1 (5 bases). With 2 bases removed from V and 9 bases from J, the gap between germline ends came to 13 bases. CDR1 and CDR2 from the germline V gene are SEHNR and FQNEAQ (reference sequence). The CDR3 sequence is 13 residues long. CDR3 DNA: TGTGCCAGCAGCTTATCCAGGGACGGCAGCTACACCTTC. This encodes CASSLSRDGSYTF.